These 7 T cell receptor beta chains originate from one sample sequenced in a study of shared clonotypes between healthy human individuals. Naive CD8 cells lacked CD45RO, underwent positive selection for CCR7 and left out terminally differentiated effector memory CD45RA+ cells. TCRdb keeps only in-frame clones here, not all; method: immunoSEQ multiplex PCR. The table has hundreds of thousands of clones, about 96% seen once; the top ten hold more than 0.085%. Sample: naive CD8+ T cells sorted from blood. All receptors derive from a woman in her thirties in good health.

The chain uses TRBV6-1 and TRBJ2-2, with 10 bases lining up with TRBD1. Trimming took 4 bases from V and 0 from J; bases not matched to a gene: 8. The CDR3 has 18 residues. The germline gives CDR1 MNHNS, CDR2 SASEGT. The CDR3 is CASSARTGGVPNTGELFF. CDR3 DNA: TGTGCCAGCAGTGCCCGGACAGGGGGTGTCCCGAACACCGGGGAGCTGTTTTTT.

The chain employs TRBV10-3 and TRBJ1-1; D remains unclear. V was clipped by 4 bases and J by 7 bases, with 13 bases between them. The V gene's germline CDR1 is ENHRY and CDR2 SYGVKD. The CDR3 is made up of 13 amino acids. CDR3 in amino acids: CAISGAGGYEAFF. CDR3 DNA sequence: TGTGCCATCAGTGGGGCAGGCGGCTATGAAGCTTTCTTT.

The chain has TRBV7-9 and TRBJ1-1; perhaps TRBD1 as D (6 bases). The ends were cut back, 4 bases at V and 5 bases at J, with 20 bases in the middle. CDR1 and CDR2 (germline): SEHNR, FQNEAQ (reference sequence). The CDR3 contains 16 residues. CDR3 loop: CASSSLQGWAATEAFF. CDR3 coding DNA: TGTGCCAGCAGCTCCTTACAGGGTTGGGCGGCTACTGAAGCTTTCTTT.

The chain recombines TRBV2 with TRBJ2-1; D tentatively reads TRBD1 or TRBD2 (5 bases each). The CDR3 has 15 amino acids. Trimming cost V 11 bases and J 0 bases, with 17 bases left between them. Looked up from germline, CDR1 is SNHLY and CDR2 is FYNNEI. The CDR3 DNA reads TGTGCCGCCAGCAAGGGGAGCGGCTCCTACAATGAGCAGTTCTTC. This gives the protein CAASKGSGSYNEQFF.

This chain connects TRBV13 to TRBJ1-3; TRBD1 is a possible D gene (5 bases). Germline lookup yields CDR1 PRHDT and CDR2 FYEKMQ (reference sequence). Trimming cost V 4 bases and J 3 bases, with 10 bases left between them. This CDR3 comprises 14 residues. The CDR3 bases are TGTGCCAGCAGCTCCGGGACTCTTGGAAACACCATATATTTT. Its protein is CASSSGTLGNTIYF.

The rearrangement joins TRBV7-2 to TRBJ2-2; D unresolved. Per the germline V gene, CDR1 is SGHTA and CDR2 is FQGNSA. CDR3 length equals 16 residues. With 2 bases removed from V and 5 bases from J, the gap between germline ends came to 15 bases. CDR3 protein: CASSLKSRRRTGELFF. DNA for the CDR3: TGTGCCAGCAGCTTAAAATCCAGGCGTCGGACCGGGGAGCTGTTTTTT.

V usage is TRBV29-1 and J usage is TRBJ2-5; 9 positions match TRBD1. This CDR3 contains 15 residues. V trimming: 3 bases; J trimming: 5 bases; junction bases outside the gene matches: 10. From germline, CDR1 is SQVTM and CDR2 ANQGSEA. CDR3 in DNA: TGCAGCGTTGAGCTACCCGGGACAGGGAAGGAGACCCAGTACTTC. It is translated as CSVELPGTGKETQYF.